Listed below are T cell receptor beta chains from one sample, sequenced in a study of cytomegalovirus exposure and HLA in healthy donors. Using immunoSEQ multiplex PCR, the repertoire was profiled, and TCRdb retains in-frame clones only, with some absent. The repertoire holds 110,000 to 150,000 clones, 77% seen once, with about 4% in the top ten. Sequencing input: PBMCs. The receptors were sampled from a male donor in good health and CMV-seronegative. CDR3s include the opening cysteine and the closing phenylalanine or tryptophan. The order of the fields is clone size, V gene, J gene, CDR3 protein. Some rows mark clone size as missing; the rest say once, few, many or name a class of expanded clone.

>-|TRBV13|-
CASSPPPTSGRNEQYF
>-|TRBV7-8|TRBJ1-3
CASTVNQSTIYF
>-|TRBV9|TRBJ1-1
CASSVDGTATEAFF
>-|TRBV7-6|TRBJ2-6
CASARAGANVLTF
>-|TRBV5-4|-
CASSVTGSYEQYF
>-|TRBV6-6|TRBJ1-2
CASSLHGGGEGYTF
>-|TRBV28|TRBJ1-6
CASFPGQGPSPLHF
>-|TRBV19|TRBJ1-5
CASSIKQGNQPQHF
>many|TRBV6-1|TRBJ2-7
CASSVLYEQYF
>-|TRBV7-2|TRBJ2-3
CASSLEGLATDTQYF
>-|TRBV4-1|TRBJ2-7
CASSQEGQGKNEQYF
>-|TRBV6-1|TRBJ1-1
CASSALRQGSTEAFF
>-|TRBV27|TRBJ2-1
CASSLSGPFSGSRHNEQFF
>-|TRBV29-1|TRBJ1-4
CSVPGQSATNEKLFF
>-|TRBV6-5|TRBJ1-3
CASRPQGRIGDTIYF
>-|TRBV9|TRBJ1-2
CASSVGDYGYTF
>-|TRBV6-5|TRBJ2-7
CATQGTSGIVEQYF
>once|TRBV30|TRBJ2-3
CAWSRTGADTQYF
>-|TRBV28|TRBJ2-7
CASSLLTGGEQYF
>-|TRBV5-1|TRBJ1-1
CASSETGGRTEAFF
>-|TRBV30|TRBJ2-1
CAWSVSHRGLRNEQFF
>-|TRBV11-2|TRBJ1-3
CASSSRPPTGGNTIYF
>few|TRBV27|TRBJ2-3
CASSLDRDYGTDTQYF
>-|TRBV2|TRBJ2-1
CASRSQGHNEQFF
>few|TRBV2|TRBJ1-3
CASSRDRGNTIYF
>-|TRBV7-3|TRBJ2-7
CASSLGTGGEQYF
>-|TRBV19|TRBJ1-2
CASGPRTGLPGYTF
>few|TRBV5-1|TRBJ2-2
CASSLALAANTGELFF
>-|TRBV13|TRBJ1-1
CASSARTGYEAFF
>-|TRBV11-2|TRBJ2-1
CASSLTDNEQFF
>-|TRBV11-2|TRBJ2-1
CASRLAVSSYNEQFF
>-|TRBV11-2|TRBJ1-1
CASSPRGRAFF
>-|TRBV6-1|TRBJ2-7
CASSPWEGSPGEQYF
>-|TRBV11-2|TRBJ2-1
CASSYHGTSGSNEQFF
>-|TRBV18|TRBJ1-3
CASSPTGDSGNTIYF
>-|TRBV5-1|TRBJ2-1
CASSNLGQYNEQFF
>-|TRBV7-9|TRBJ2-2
CASSLAYPGELFF
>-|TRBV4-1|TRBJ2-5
CASSQAGGSTQYF
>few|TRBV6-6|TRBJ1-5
CASSETGTWGNQPQHF
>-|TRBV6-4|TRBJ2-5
CASSEGLAGVETQYF
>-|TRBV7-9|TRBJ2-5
CSSSHGRSITGSETQYF
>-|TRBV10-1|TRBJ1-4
CASSSTGVIEKLFF
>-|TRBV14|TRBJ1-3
CASSQVWHTIYF
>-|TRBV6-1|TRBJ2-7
CAIRTEAYEQYF
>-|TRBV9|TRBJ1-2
CASSASTVDYGYTF
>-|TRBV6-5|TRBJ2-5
CASSYAGLVETQYF
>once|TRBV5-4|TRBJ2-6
CASRVGGSGANVLTF
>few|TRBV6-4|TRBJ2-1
CASSYTGVQSEQFF
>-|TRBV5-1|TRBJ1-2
CASSGTSGDYGYTF
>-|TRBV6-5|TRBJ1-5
CASSSQGQPQHF
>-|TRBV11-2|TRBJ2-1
CASSPKMVGVDEQFF
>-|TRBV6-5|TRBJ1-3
CASRAGGGNAIYF
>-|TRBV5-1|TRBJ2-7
CASSLQGDYEQYF
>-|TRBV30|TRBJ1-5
CAWSRQGYQPQHF
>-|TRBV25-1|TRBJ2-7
CASSAADYPPFGEQYF